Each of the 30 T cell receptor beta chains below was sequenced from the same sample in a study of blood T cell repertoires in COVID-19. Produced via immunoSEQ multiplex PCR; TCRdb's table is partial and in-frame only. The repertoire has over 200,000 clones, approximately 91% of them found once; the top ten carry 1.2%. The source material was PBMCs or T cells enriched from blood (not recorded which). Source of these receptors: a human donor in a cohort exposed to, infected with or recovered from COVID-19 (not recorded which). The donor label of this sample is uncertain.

DNA of the CDR3: TGTGCCATCAGTGAGTCCCTCAGGGACAGGCGGCGAAAACTGTTTTTT. Translating gives CAISESLRDRRRKLFF. The J gene is TRBJ1-4, the V gene TRBV10-3, with 8 positions matching TRBD1. The CDR3 contains 16 residues. V was pared by 0 bases and J by 10 bases, with 10 bases of the junction left unmatched. Germline V gene sequence: CDR1 ENHRY, CDR2 SYGVKD.

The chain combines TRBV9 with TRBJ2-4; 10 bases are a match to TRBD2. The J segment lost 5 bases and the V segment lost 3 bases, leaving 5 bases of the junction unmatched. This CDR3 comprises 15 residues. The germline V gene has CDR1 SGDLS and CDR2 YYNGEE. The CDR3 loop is CASSALAGGENIQYF. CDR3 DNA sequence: TGTGCCAGCAGCGCTTTAGCGGGGGGCGAAAACATTCAGTACTTC.

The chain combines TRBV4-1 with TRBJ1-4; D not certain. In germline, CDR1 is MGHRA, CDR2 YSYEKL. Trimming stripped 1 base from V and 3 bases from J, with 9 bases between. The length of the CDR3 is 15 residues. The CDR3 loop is CASSQVGVANEKLFF. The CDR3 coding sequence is TGCGCCAGCAGCCAAGTCGGGGTGGCTAATGAAAAACTGTTTTTT.

In DNA form, the CDR3 reads TGCAGCGGCGCGGGGGACCAAGAGACCCAGTACTTC. It is translated as CSGAGDQETQYF. The rearrangement links TRBV29-1 to TRBJ2-5, with 7 nucleotides matching TRBD2. The trim removed 7 bases at V and 0 bases at J, leaving 2 bases unmatched. Germline V gene data show CDR1 as SQVTM and CDR2 as ANQGSEA. This CDR3 comprises 12 residues.

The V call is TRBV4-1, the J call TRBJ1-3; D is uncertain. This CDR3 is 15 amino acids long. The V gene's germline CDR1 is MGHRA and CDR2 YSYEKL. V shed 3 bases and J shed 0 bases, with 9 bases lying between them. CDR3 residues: CASSQIEGSGNTIYF. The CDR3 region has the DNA TGCGCCAGCAGCCAGATTGAGGGCTCTGGAAACACCATATATTTT.

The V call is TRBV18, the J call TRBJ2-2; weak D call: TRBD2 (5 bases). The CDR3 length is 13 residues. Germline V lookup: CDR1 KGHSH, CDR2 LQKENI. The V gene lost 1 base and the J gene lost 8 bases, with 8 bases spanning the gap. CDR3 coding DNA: TGTGCCAGCTCACCACAGGGAGAGGGGGAGCTGTTTTTT. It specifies CASSPQGEGELFF.

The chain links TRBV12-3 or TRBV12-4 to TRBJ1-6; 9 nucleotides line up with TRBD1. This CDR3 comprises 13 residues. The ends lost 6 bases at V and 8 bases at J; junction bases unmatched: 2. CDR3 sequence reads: CASRDRGDSPLHF. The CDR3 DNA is TGTGCCAGCAGGGACAGGGGAGATTCACCCCTCCACTTT.

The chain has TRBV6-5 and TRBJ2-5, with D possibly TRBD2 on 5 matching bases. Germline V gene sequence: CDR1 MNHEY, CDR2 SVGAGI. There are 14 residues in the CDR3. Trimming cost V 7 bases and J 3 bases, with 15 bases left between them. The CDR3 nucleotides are TGTGCCAGCATTGGCGACTATAGAAAAGAGACCCAGTACTTC. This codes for CASIGDYRKETQYF.

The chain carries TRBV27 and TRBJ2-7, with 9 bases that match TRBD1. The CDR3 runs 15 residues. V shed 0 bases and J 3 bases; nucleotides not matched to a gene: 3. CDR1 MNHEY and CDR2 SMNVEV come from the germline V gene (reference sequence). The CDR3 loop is CASSLSWTGDYEQYF. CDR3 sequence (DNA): TGTGCCAGCAGTTTATCTTGGACAGGGGACTACGAGCAGTACTTC.

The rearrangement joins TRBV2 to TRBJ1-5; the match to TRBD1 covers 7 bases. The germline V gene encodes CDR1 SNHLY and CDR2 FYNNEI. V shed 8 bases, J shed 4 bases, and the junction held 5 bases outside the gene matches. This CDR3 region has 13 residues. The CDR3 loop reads CASGGQTNQPQHF. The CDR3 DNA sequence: TGTGCCAGCGGGGGACAGACAAATCAGCCCCAGCATTTT.

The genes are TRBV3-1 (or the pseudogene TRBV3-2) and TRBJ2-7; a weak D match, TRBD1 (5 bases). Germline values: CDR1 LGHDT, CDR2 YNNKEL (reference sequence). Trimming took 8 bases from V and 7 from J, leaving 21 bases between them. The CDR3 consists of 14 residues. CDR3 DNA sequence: TGTGCCAGCGGGGCCGGGCACTGGGGTAGGGAGCAGTACTTC. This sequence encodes CASGAGHWGREQYF.

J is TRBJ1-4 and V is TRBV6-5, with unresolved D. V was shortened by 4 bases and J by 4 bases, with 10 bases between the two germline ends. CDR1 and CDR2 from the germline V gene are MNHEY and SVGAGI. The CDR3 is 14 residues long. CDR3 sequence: CASSFTAFNEKLFF. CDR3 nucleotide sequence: TGTGCCAGCAGTTTCACAGCCTTTAATGAAAAACTGTTTTTT.

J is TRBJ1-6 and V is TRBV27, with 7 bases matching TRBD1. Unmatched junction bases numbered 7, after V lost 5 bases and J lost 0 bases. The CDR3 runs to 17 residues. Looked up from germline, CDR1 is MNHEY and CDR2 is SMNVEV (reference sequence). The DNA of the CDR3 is TGTGCCAGCAGTAAAGGGACAGTAAGCTCCTATAATTCACCCCTCCACTTT. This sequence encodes CASSKGTVSSYNSPLHF.

The CDR3 here is CASSVVPGTTSSGNTIYF. CDR3 sequence (DNA): TGTGCCAGCAGCGTAGTGCCCGGGACAACTTCATCTGGAAACACCATATATTTT. The chain recombines TRBV9 with TRBJ1-3; D is possibly TRBD1 (6 bases). There are 18 residues in the CDR3. Trimming took off 0 bases at V and 1 base at J, with 17 bases between the two ends. Germline CDR1 SGDLS, CDR2 YYNGEE.

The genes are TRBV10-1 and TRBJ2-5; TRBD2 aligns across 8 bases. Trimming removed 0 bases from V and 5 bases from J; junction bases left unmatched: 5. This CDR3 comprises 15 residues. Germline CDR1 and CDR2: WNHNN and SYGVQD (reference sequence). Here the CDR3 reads CASSESKLAEETQYF. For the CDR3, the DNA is TGCGCCAGCAGTGAGTCGAAACTAGCGGAGGAGACCCAGTACTTC.

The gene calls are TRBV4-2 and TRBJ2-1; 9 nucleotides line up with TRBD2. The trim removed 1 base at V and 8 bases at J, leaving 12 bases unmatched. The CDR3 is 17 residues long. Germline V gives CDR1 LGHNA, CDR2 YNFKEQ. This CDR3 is CASSQALASGAVDEQFF. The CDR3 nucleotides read TGTGCCAGCAGCCAAGCTCTCGCTAGCGGGGCCGTCGATGAGCAGTTCTTC.

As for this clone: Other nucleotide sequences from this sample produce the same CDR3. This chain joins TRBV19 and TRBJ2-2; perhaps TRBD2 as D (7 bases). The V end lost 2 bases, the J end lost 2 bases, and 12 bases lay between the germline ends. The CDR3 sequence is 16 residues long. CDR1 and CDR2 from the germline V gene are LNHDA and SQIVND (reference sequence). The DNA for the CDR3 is TGTGCCAGTAGTATAAGAGGGGGGGCTAACACCGGGGAGCTGTTTTTT. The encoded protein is CASSIRGGANTGELFF.

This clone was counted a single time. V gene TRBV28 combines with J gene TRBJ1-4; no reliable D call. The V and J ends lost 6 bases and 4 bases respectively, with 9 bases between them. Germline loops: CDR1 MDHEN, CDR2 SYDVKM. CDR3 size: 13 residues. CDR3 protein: CASSRPLNEKLFF. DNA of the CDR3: TGTGCCAGCAGCAGGCCTCTTAATGAAAAACTGTTTTTT.

CDR3 region: CASSLTGEGTEAFF. DNA for the CDR3: TGTGCCAGCAGCTTAACTGGGGAGGGCACTGAAGCTTTCTTT. The chain has TRBV7-3 and TRBJ1-1; D remains ambiguous. The V gene's germline CDR1 is SGHTA and CDR2 FQGTGA. V lost 0 bases to trimming and J lost 4 bases, with 9 bases between them. This CDR3 region has 14 residues.

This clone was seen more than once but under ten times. The CDR3 sequence: CASSPYPGTGKLGNTIYF. The CDR3 DNA reads as TGTGCCAGCAGCCCTTACCCCGGGACAGGGAAACTTGGAAACACCATATATTTT. The V gene is TRBV6-2 or TRBV6-3, the J gene TRBJ1-3, with 9 bases lining up with TRBD1. The CDR3 sequence is 18 residues long. The ends lost 6 bases at V and 3 bases at J; junction bases unmatched: 15. Germline CDR1 reads MNHEY; CDR2 reads SVGEGT.

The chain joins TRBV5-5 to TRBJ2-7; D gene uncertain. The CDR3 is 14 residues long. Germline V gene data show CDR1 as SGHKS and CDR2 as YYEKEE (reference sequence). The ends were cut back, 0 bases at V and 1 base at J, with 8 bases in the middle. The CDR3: CASSLAGLSYEQYF. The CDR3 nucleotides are TGTGCCAGCAGCTTGGCAGGATTATCCTACGAGCAGTACTTC.

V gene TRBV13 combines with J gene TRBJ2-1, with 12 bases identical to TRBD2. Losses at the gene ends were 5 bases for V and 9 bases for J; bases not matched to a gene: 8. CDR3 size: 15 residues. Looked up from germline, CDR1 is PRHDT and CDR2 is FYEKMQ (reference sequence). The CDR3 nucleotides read TGTGCCAGCAGCCCGGCTAGCGGGGGGGCCGCTGAGCAGTTCTTC. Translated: CASSPASGGAAEQFF.

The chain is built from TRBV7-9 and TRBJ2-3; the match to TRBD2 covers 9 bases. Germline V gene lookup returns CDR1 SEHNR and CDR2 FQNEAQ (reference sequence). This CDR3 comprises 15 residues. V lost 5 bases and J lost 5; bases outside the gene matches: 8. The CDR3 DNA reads TGTGCCAGCAGCCGCGCTGGACTAGCGAAAGATACGCAGTATTTT. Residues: CASSRAGLAKDTQYF.

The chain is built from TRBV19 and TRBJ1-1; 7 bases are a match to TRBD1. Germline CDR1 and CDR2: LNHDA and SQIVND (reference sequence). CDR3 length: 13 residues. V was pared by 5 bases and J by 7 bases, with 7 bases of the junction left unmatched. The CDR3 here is CASSAGTEYEAFF. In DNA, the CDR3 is TGTGCCAGTAGTGCCGGGACAGAGTATGAAGCTTTCTTT.

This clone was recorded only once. The CDR3 loop reads CASSLIPSGADTDTQYF. The DNA for the CDR3 is TGTGCCAGCAGCTTAATCCCTAGCGGGGCGGACACAGATACGCAGTATTTT. The J gene is TRBJ2-3, the V gene TRBV7-3; 9 nucleotides agree with TRBD2. Germline trimming cut 1 base from V and 2 bases from J; bases unmatched to any gene: 7. From germline, CDR1 is SGHTA and CDR2 FQGTGA. The CDR3 spans 17 residues.

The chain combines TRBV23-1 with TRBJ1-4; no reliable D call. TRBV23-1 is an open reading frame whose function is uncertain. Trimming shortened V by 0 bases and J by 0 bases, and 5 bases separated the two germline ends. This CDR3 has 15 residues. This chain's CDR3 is CASSQSIPTNEKLFF. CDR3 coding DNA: TGCGCCAGCAGTCAATCTATCCCAACTAATGAAAAACTGTTTTTT.

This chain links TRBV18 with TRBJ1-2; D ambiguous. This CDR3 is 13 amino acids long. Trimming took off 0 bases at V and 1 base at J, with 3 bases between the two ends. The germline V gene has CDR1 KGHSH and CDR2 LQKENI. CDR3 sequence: CASSPPSNYGYTF. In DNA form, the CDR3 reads TGTGCCAGCTCACCACCGAGTAACTATGGCTACACCTTC.

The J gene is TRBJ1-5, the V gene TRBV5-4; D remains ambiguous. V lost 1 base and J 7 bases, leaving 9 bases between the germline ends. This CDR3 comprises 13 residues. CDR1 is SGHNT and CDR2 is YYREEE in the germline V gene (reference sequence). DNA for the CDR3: TGTGCCAGCAGCTTGTCTATCGGGCAGCCCCAGCATTTT. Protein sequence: CASSLSIGQPQHF.

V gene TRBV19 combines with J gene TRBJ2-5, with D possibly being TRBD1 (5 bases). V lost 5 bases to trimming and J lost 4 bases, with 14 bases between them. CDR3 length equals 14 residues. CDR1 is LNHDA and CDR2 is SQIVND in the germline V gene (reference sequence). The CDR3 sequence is CASSPSGPGETQYF. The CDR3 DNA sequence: TGTGCCAGTAGTCCGTCAGGGCCGGGAGAGACCCAGTACTTC. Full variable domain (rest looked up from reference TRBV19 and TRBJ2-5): DGGITQSPKYLFRKEGQNVTLSCEQNLNHDAMYWYRQDPGQGLRLIYYSQIVNDFQKGDIAEGYSVSREKKESFPLTVTSAQKNPTAFYLCASSPSGPGETQYFGPGTRLLVL.

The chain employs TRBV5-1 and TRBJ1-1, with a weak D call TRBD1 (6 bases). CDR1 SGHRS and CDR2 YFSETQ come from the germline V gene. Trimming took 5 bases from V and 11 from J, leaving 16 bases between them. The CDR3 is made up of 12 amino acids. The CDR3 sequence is CASSGGSDWAFF. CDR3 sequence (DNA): TGCGCCAGCAGTGGGGGCTCAGATTGGGCTTTCTTT.